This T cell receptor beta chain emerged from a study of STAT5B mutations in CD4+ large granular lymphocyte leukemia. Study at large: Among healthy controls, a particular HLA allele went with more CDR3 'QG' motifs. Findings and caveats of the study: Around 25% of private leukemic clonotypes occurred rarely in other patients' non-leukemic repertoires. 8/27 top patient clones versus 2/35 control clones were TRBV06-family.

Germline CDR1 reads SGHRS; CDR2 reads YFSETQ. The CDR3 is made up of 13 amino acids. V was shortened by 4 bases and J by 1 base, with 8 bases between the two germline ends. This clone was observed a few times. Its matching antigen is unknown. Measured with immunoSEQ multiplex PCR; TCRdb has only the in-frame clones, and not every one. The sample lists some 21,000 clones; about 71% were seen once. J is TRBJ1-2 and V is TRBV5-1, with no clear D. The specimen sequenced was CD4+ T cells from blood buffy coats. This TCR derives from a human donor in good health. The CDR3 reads CASSPASNYGYTF. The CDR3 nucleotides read TGCGCCAGCAGCCCGGCTAGTAACTATGGCTACACCTTC.